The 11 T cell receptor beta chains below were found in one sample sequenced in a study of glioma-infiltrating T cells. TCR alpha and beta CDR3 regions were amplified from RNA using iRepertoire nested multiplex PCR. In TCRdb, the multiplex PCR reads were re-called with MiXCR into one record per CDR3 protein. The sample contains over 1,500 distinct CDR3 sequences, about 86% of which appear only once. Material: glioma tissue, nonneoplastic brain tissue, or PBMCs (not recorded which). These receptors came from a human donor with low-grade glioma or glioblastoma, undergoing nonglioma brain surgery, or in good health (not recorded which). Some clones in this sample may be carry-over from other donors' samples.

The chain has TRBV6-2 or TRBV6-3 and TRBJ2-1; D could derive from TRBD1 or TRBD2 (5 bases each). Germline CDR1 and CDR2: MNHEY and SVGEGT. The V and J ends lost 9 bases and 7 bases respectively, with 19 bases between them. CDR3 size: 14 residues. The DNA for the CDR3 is TGTGCCAGTATCCGGGACGCTACAGCAAATGAGCAGTTCTTC. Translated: CASIRDATANEQFF.

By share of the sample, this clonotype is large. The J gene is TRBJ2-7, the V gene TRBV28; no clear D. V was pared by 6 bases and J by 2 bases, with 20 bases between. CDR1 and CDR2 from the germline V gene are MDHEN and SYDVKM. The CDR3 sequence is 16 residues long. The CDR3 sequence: CASSRWSGRLPYEQYF. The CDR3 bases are TGTGCCAGCAGCCGTTGGAGTGGACGGTTACCCTACGAGCAGTACTTC.

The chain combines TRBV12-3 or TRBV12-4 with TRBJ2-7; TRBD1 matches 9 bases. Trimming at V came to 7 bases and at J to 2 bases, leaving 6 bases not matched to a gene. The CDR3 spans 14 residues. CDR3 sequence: CASTFRDRAYEQYF. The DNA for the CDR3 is TGTGCCAGCACCTTCCGGGACAGGGCCTACGAGCAGTACTTC.

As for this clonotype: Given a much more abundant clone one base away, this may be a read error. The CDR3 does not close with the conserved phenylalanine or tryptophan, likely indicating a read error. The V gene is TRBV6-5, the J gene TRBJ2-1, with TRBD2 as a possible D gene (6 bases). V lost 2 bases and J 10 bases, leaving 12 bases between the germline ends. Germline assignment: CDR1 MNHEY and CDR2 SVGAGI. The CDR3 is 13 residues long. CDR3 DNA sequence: TGTGCCAGCAGTTACAACCTAGCGAACGAGCAGTTCCTC. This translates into CASSYNLANEQFL.

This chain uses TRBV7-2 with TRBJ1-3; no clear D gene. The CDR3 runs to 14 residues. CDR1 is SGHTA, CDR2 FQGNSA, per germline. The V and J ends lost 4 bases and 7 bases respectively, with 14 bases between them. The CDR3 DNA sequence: TGTGCCAGCAGCTCGTCGGGAACTTCGAACACCATATATTTT. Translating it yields CASSSSGTSNTIYF.

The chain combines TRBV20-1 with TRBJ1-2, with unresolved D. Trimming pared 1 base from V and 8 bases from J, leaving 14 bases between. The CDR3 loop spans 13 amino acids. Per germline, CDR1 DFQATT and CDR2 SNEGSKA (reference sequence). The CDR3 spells CSARVPGSAGYTF. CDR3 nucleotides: TGCAGTGCTAGAGTCCCGGGGAGTGCCGGCTACACCTTC.

The CDR3 loop reads CASSSPAGGNTIYF. The CDR3 coding sequence is TGTGCCAGCAGTTCCCCGGCCGGTGGAAACACCATATATTTT. The chain recombines TRBV28 with TRBJ1-3, with D unresolved. The germline CDR1 and CDR2 sequences are MDHEN and SYDVKM. The CDR3 runs to 14 residues. Between the trimmed V and J ends, which lost 4 bases and 3 bases, there was a span of 10 bases.

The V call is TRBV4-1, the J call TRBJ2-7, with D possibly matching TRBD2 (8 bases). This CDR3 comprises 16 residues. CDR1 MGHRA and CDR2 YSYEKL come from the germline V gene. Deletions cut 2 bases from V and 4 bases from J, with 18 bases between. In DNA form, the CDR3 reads TGCGCCAGCAGCCAAACGGGAGGGGGCGTCGCGTACGAGCAGTACTTC. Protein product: CASSQTGGGVAYEQYF.

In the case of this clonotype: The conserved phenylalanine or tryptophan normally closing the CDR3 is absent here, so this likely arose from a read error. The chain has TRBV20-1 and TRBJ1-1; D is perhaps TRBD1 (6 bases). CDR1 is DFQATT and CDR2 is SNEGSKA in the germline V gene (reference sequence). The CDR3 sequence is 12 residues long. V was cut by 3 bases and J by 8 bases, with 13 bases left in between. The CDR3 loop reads CSASDVGQEAFS. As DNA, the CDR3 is TGCAGTGCTAGTGATGTCGGACAGGAAGCTTTCTCT.

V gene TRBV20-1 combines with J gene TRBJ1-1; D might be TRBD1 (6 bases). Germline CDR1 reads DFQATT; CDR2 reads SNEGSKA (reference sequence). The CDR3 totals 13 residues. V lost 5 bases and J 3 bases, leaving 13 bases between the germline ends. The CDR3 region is CSAQTGTDTEAFF. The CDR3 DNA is TGCAGTGCTCAGACAGGTACGGACACTGAAGCTTTCTTT.

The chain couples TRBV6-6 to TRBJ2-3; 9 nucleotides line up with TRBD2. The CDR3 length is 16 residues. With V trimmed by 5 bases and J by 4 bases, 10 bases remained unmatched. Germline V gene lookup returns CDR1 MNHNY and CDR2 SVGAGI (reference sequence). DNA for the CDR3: TGTGCCAGCAGTCCCATTAGCGGGAGAGGATCAGATACGCAGTATTTT. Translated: CASSPISGRGSDTQYF.